The following is a TCR beta chain sequence with its context. Its target is not known. MiXCR, run by TCRdb on the 5' RACE reads, gives a single entry per CDR3 protein. The data show over 25,000 distinct CDR3 sequences, around 27% seen once. Points from the study as a whole: Tumor Tregs overlapped most with tumor, then blood, naive CD4+ cells.

The sorted Tregs were CD4+CD25+CD127-/low cells. Germline V lookup: CDR1 GTSNPN, CDR2 SVGIG (reference sequence). V was cut by 4 bases and J by 0 bases, with 12 bases left in between. The CDR3 covers 14 residues. This clonotype was obtained from a female donor with breast cancer. The chain links TRBV30 to TRBJ1-1; the D gene is possibly TRBD1 (6 bases). Input material: tumor-infiltrating Tregs sorted from the breast tumor. DNA of the CDR3: TGTGCCTGGAAGCCTAGGACAGTGAACACTGAAGCTTTCTTT. Translated, it gives CAWKPRTVNTEAFF.